Reported below is one TCR beta chain. This CDR3 comprises 15 residues. Germline-derived CDR1 and CDR2 are SGHAT and FQNNGV. The V and J ends lost 1 base and 5 bases respectively, with 15 bases between them. One entry per CDR3 protein results from TCRdb running MiXCR on the RT-PCR reads. The table has more than 550,000 distinct CDR3 sequences, 13% to 15% seen once; the top ten hold 3.6%. V gene TRBV11-2 combines with J gene TRBJ2-7, with D possibly matching TRBD2 (6 bases). Sequencing was performed on memory CD4+ T cells from blood. This clonotype was obtained from a female donor in good health, serving as a healthy control. In DNA, the CDR3 is TGTGCCAGCAGCTTAGGACTCGGGAGTCCCAACGAGCAGTACTTC. Translation: CASSLGLGSPNEQYF. The variable domain in full, completed from reference TRBV11-2 and TRBJ2-7, reads EAGVAQSPRYKIIEKRQSVAFWCNPISGHATLYWYQQILGQGPKLLIQFQNNGVVDDSQLPKDRFSAERLKGVDSTLKIQPAKLEDSAVYLCASSLGLGSPNEQYFGPGTRLTVT.